This T cell receptor (beta chain) was captured in a study of cytomegalovirus exposure and HLA in healthy donors. Points from the study as a whole: The authors reported that TCR beta sequences could predict HLA-A and HLA-B alleles. These predictions were accurate for most subjects in the first cohort.

The PCR employed 60 Vbeta primers together with 13 Jbeta primers. Original data processing: A later analysis counted 65 million to 95 million unique TCR beta chains, some 10 million shared. The protocol was immunoSEQ multiplex PCR, while the TCRdb copy is restricted to in-frame clones and leaves out a portion. V, J and clone size derive from that table, while D and trimming were established from the DNA sequence. The sample lists tens of thousands of clones, roughly 80% occurring once. For this clone: Its matching antigen is unknown.

The sequence was collected from a woman aged 25 to 39 in good health and CMV-seronegative. Specimen: PBMCs.

Here the CDR3 reads CASSPRTALLSNTIYF. CDR3 in DNA: TGTGCCAGCAGCCCAAGGACAGCTCTTCTATCCAACACCATATATTTT. The chain couples TRBV7-8 to TRBJ1-3, with D possibly being TRBD1 (6 bases). Germline V gene lookup returns CDR1 SGHVS and CDR2 FQNEAQ. The CDR3 is 16 amino acids. V lost 5 bases to trimming and J lost 7 bases, with 21 bases between them.